Following are 29 T cell receptor beta chains from one sample sequenced in a study of tumor and adjacent non-tumor tissue in lung cancer. This sample's RNA came from whole unsorted tissue. This non-tumor lung sample came from over 3 cm beyond the tumor edge. Three rounds of nested PCR, following a modified ARM-PCR protocol, produced the TCRbeta library. TCRdb analysed the multiplex PCR reads with MiXCR anew, one entry per CDR3 protein. Here the sample spans over 100,000 distinct CDR3 sequences, 50% to 70% being singletons. The material sequenced was distant non-tumor lung tissue. These receptors originate from a man aged 60-69 years with non-small cell lung cancer.

In the case of this clonotype: The junction does not match germline at one end; this may be a read error. The J gene is TRBJ1-2, the V gene TRBV7-9; D is unclear. Germline V lookup: CDR1 SEHNR, CDR2 FQNEAQ (reference sequence). CDR3 size: 14 residues. The CDR3 region has the DNA TGTGTCAGCAGCTTAGTCGTTCCCCCCTATGGCTACACCTTC. Protein: CVSSLVVPPYGYTF.

Of note for this clonotype: A read error is possible here, since a much larger clone lies one base away. The CDR3 end shows no conserved phenylalanine or tryptophan, and so a read error is likely. CDR3 amino acids: CASSLLAGGYEQFL. DNA of the CDR3: TGTGCCAGCAGCCTACTAGCGGGAGGATATGAGCAGTTCTTG. This chain connects TRBV7-9 to TRBJ2-1; 12 nucleotides agree with TRBD2. The CDR3 runs 14 residues. Looked up from germline, CDR1 is SEHNR and CDR2 is FQNEAQ (reference sequence). V was clipped by 5 bases and J by 8 bases; unmatched bases: 4.

This clonotype was seen many times. The rearrangement joins TRBV5-4 to TRBJ2-1; 10 positions match TRBD2. V trimming: 4 bases; J trimming: 9 bases; junction bases outside the gene matches: 13. CDR3 length: 16 residues. The germline gives CDR1 SGHNT, CDR2 YYREEE (reference sequence). CDR3 sequence reads: CASSPGVLAGSGEQFF. Written as DNA, the CDR3 is TGTGCCAGCAGCCCGGGGGTACTAGCGGGATCGGGTGAGCAGTTCTTC.

This clonotype was seen only a few times. The rearrangement uses TRBV11-2 and TRBJ1-1, with D hard to call. Trimming removed 7 bases from V and 8 bases from J, with 17 bases in between. The CDR3 spans 13 residues. CDR1 and CDR2 from the germline V gene are SGHAT and FQNNGV. CDR3 loop: CASNEGVALEAFF. The CDR3 DNA follows: TGTGCCAGCAATGAAGGAGTCGCATTAGAAGCTTTCTTT.

V usage is TRBV28 and J usage is TRBJ2-6; D uncertain. Germline CDR1 reads MDHEN; CDR2 reads SYDVKM. Between the trimmed V and J ends, which lost 5 bases and 1 base, there was a span of 18 bases. This CDR3 is built from 18 residues. The CDR3 loop is CASSVTCRPLSGANVLTF. The CDR3 region has the DNA TGTGCCAGCAGTGTGACATGCCGTCCACTATCTGGGGCCAACGTCCTGACTTTC.

As regards this clonotype: An end of the junction differs from the germline gene, which may be a read error. The chain carries TRBV6-5 and TRBJ2-1; D is tentatively TRBD1 or TRBD2 (5 bases each). CDR1 is MNHEY and CDR2 is SVGAGI in the germline V gene. The CDR3 has 14 amino acids. The CDR3 coding sequence is TGTGCCAGCAGTTCCGGGGCTAAGGTCAATGAGCAGTTCTTT. Its protein product is CASSSGAKVNEQFF.

On this clonotype: A much larger clone differs by one base, so this may be a read error. The J gene is TRBJ1-4, the V gene TRBV12-3 or TRBV12-4, with a tentative D call TRBD1 (5 bases). CDR3 length: 14 residues. In DNA form, the CDR3 reads TGTCCCAGCAGTCTCAGACCCCAGGGTGGAAAACTGTTTTTT. Its protein is CPSSLRPQGGKLFF.

By share of the sample, this clonotype is medium-sized. The gene calls are TRBV11-3 and TRBJ2-7; TRBD1 might be the D (5 bases). Germline CDR1 reads SGHNT; CDR2 reads YENEEA. V lost 1 base and J 0 bases, leaving 7 bases between the germline ends. The CDR3 extends over 14 amino acids. CDR3 in DNA: TGTGCCAGCAGCTTAGGACAGAACTCCTACGAGCAGTACTTC. The encoded protein is CASSLGQNSYEQYF.

The genes are TRBV6-2 or TRBV6-3 and TRBJ1-2, with 8 bases aligning to TRBD1. Per germline, CDR1 MNHEY and CDR2 SVGEGT. With V trimmed by 6 bases and J by 10 bases, 13 bases remained unmatched. The CDR3 consists of 14 residues. The CDR3 DNA is TGTGCCAGCAGCCCCTTCCAGGGGGCGGGATCCTACACCTTC. This gives the protein CASSPFQGAGSYTF.

This clonotype showed up many times. The V and J genes are TRBV10-3 and TRBJ2-3; the D call may be TRBD1 or TRBD2 (5 bases each). The CDR3 is 15 residues long. Germline CDR1 reads ENHRY; CDR2 reads SYGVKD. V lost 3 bases and J lost 5, with 15 bases in between. CDR3 coding DNA: TGTGCCATCAGTGAAAAGGGGACCCGGATAGATACGCAGTATTTT. It specifies CAISEKGTRIDTQYF.

As for this clonotype: A much larger clone lies a single base off, so this may be a read error. The genes are TRBV6-5 and TRBJ2-1, with D unresolved. V was pared by 4 bases and J by 3 bases, with 13 bases between. The germline CDR1 and CDR2 sequences are MNHEY and SVGAGI. The CDR3 consists of 15 residues. CDR3 nucleotides: TGTGCCAGCAGTTCAACAGTGGGTTACTACAATGAGCAGTTCTTC. As protein: CASSSTVGYYNEQFF.

The sample holds many counts of this clonotype. The V call is TRBV4-1, the J call TRBJ2-3, with 10 bases that match TRBD2. The CDR3 consists of 15 residues. The V and J ends lost 4 bases and 3 bases, in that order; junction bases with no gene match: 4. From germline, CDR1 is MGHRA and CDR2 YSYEKL. The CDR3 here is CASSLLAGGTDTQYF. The DNA of the CDR3 is TGCGCCAGCAGCCTCTTAGCGGGAGGAACAGATACGCAGTATTTT.

This clonotype was picked up one time. The missing conserved phenylalanine or tryptophan at the end of this CDR3 makes a read error likely. J is TRBJ1-5 and V is TRBV11-2, with unresolved D. In germline, CDR1 is SGHAT, CDR2 FQNNGV. V lost 3 bases to trimming and J lost 0 bases, with 12 bases between them. The CDR3 covers 16 residues. The CDR3 region is CASSFETRGSNQPQHS. CDR3 nucleotide sequence: TGTGCCAGCAGCTTCGAGACGAGAGGTAGCAATCAGCCCCAGCATTCT.

This clonotype was seen at least ten times. This rearrangement joins TRBV20-1 to TRBJ1-5; D not certain. This CDR3 has 13 amino acids. Trimming removed 5 bases at V and 1 base at J, with 9 bases between. Germline V lookup: CDR1 DFQATT, CDR2 SNEGSKA (reference sequence). DNA for the CDR3: TGCAGTGCTTACAGTGGAAGCAATCAGCCCCAGCATTTT. Protein product: CSAYSGSNQPQHF.

Concerning this clonotype: A much larger clone differs by one base, so this may be a read error. The gene calls are TRBV15 and TRBJ1-2; no clear D gene. The CDR3 has 15 residues. Germline CDR1 and CDR2: LNHNV and YYDKDF (reference sequence). CDR3: CATIRYRGSDYGYTF. DNA for the CDR3: TGTGCCACCATCAGATATCGGGGATCTGACTATGGCTACACCTTC. The full variable domain, with the rest looked up from reference TRBV15 and TRBJ1-2, is DAMVIQNPRYQVTQFGKPVTLSCSQTLNHNVMYWYQQKSSQAPKLLFHYYDKDFNNEADTPDNFQSRRPNTSFCFLDIRSPGLGDTAMYLCATIRYRGSDYGYTFGSGTRLTVV.

This clonotype was seen ten or more times. CDR3 coding DNA: TGTGCCAGCAGCGGCGCTAGCGGGGGGGCTTACGAGCAGTACTTC. This translates into CASSGASGGAYEQYF. The rearrangement uses TRBV7-9 and TRBJ2-7; TRBD2 aligns across 12 bases. Germline V lookup: CDR1 SEHNR, CDR2 FQNEAQ (reference sequence). The CDR3 length is 15 residues. V was clipped by 5 bases and J by 4 bases; unmatched bases: 6. Full variable domain (remainder filled in from reference TRBV7-9 and TRBJ2-7): DTGVSQNPRHKITKRGQNVTFRCDPISEHNRLYWYRQTLGQGPEFLTYFQNEAQLEKSRLLSDRFSAERPKGSFSTLEIQRTEQGDSAMYLCASSGASGGAYEQYFGPGTRLTVT.

Worth noting for this clonotype: Just one base apart from a much larger clone, this may be a read error. The rearrangement joins TRBV28 to TRBJ2-7; D perhaps matches TRBD1 (6 bases). CDR3 length: 14 amino acids. Germline CDR1 is MDHEN and CDR2 is SYDVKM. This CDR3 reads CAISFMGARDEQYF. CDR3 bases: TGTGCCATCAGTTTTATGGGGGCCCGGGACGAGCAGTACTTC.

The V gene is TRBV20-1, the J gene TRBJ2-7; D call uncertain. This CDR3 is built from 13 residues. Germline loops: CDR1 DFQATT, CDR2 SNEGSKA (reference sequence). Written as DNA, the CDR3 is TGCAATGCCAAACTCGACTTGTACCCCGAGCAGTACTTC. Protein: CNAKLDLYPEQYF.

In regard to this clonotype: Germline is not matched at one junction end, which may reflect a read error. The chain couples TRBV29-1 to TRBJ2-7; D is undetermined. The CDR3 runs 15 residues. In germline, CDR1 is SQVTM, CDR2 ANQGSEA. This CDR3 is CRVVSHGLIAYEQYF. CDR3 nucleotides: TGCCGCGTTGTTTCACATGGGCTAATAGCCTACGAGCAGTACTTC.

V is TRBV30 and J is TRBJ2-4; D could derive from TRBD1 or TRBD2 (5 bases each). Germline V lookup: CDR1 GTSNPN, CDR2 SVGIG (reference sequence). The CDR3 contains 14 residues. The V gene lost 0 bases and the J gene lost 2 bases, with 8 bases spanning the gap. This CDR3 is CAWSVTGPKNIQYF. CDR3 nucleotides: TGTGCCTGGAGTGTAACGGGGCCCAAAAACATTCAGTACTTC.

The CDR3 sequence: CASTRSQNTGTFF. The DNA of the CDR3 is TGTGCCAGCACTCGGTCCCAGAACACTGGAACTTTCTTT. The rearrangement links TRBV11-1 to TRBJ1-1; D is unresolved. The CDR3 extends over 13 amino acids. Germline V gives CDR1 SGHAT, CDR2 FQDESV (reference sequence). With 7 bases removed from V and 12 bases from J, the gap between germline ends came to 21 bases.

The count of this clonotype is one. A much larger clone lies one base from this, so it may be a read error. This chain uses TRBV5-4 with TRBJ2-5; no clear D gene. This CDR3 has 16 residues. CDR1 and CDR2 (germline): SGHNT, YYREEE (reference sequence). The V end was cut by 4 bases, the J end by 5 bases, with 21 bases between. CDR3 nucleotide sequence: TGTGCCAGCAGCCCCGAGACCGACCCTCTCGGGGAGACCCAGTACTTC. It translates to CASSPETDPLGETQYF.

The V call is TRBV7-2, the J call TRBJ1-1, with D possibly being TRBD1 (5 bases). The V and J ends lost 4 bases and 4 bases respectively, with 13 bases between them. This CDR3 is built from 14 residues. CDR1 and CDR2 (germline): SGHTA, FQGNSA. The CDR3 is CASSSDRGGTEAFF. For the CDR3, the DNA is TGTGCCAGCAGCTCCGACAGAGGCGGCACTGAAGCTTTCTTT.

Remarks on this clonotype: An end of the junction does not agree with germline; a read error may underlie this. The chain combines TRBV4-3 with TRBJ2-2; D is unresolved. Looked up from germline, CDR1 is LGHNA and CDR2 is YSLEER. This CDR3 spans 16 amino acids. This chain's CDR3 is CASSQVLRRNTGELFF. The CDR3 DNA reads as TGCGCCAGTAGCCAAGTATTGCGTAGGAACACAGGGGAGCTGTTTTTT.

The genes are TRBV5-1 and TRBJ2-1; the D gene is possibly TRBD1 (5 bases). The CDR3 covers 15 residues. CDR1 SGHRS and CDR2 YFSETQ come from the germline V gene. Trimming took 7 bases from V and 1 from J, leaving 15 bases between them. CDR3 nucleotide sequence: TGCGCCAGCTTGGGGCAGGTAGGGTCCTACAATGAGCAGTTCTTC. This gives the protein CASLGQVGSYNEQFF.

On this clonotype: It is likely a read error, because the conserved phenylalanine at the end of the CDR3 is missing. Because the CDR3's place on the DNA is in doubt, the DNA is left out and the CDR3 is given as listed by TCRdb. The chain recombines TRBV11-2 with TRBJ2-5; TRBD2 reflects the table's D call only, with no check against the DNA. The germline CDR1 and CDR2 sequences are SGHAT and FQNNGV. The length of the CDR3 is 15 amino acids, counting both ends. The CDR3 region is CASSLVSPGGETQYI.

On this clonotype: A much larger clone differs from this one at a single base, so this may be a read error. CDR3 in amino acids: CVSSPLRVEQFF. DNA for the CDR3: TGTGTCAGCAGCCCTTTGAGGGTTGAGCAGTTCTTC. The J gene is TRBJ2-1, the V gene TRBV12-3 or TRBV12-4; perhaps TRBD2 as D (5 bases). CDR3 length equals 12 residues.

This clonotype was counted between two and nine times. This sequence may be a read error, since a much larger clone differs from it by one base. This chain uses TRBV6-2 or TRBV6-3 with TRBJ2-7; a weak D match, TRBD2 (6 bases). CDR1 is MNHEY, CDR2 SVGEGT, per germline. CDR3 length: 17 residues. V was shortened by 5 bases and J by 6 bases, with 26 bases between the two germline ends. CDR3 residues: CASSRTPSGTSRAEQYF. In nucleotides, the CDR3 is TGTGCCAGCAGTCGAACCCCTTCCGGGACTTCTCGAGCCGAGCAGTACTTC.

A word on this clonotype: A much larger clone lies one base from this, so it may be a read error. The chain recombines TRBV6-2 or TRBV6-3 with TRBJ2-3, with unresolved D. The V and J ends lost 6 bases and 1 base respectively, with 11 bases between them. Germline loops: CDR1 MNHEY, CDR2 SVGEGT. The CDR3 covers 14 residues. CDR3 sequence: CASRRAEGTDTQYF. DNA of the CDR3: TGTGCCAGCAGAAGGGCAGAGGGCACAGATACGCAGTATTTT.